This T cell receptor beta chain was sequenced for a study of blood T cell repertoires in COVID-19. Germline V gene data show CDR1 as SGHNT and CDR2 as YYREEE (reference sequence). J was trimmed by 1 base and V by 0 bases; bases with no gene match: 0. The CDR3 has 16 residues. The method was immunoSEQ multiplex PCR; TCRdb's version includes in-frame clones alone and lacks a portion of them. Counted here are tens of thousands of clones, under 90% occurring once; the ten biggest clones make up roughly 15%. The source material was peripheral blood. This TCR came from a woman aged 70-85 years with acute or convalescent COVID-19. The V gene is TRBV5-4, the J gene TRBJ2-3; 12 nucleotides match TRBD2. The CDR3 region is CASSLASGGGTDTQYF. CDR3 nucleotide sequence: TGTGCCAGCAGCTTGGCTAGCGGGGGGGGCACAGATACGCAGTATTTT.